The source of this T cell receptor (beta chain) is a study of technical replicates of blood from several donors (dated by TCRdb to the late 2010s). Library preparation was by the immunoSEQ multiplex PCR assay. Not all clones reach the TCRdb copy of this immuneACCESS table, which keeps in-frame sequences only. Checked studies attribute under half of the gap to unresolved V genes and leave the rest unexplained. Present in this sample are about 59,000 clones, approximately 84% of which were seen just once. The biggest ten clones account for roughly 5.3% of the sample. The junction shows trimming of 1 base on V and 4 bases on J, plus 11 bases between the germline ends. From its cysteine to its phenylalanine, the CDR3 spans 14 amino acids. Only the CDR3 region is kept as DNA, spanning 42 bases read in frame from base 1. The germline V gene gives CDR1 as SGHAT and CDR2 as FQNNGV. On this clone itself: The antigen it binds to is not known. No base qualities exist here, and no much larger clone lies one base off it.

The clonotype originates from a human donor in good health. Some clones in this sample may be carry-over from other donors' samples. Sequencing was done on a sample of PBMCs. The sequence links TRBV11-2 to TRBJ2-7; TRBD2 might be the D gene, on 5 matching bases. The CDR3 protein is CASSLGTPEYEQYF. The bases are TGTGCCAGCAGCTTAGGGACTCCTGAATACGAGCAGTACTTC.